The clone carrying this TCR beta chain was observed a handful of times. With 60 Vbeta and 13 Jbeta primers, the PCR was carried out. Generated by immunoSEQ multiplex PCR, the TCRdb table keeps only in-frame clones and is missing some. This sample carries approximately 33,000 clones, around 50% of them seen once, and the ten largest clones take around 6.2%. These data originate in a study of cytomegalovirus exposure and HLA in healthy donors. CDR3 size: 12 residues. V was clipped by 0 bases and J by 4 bases, with 4 bases between them. Per the germline V gene, CDR1 is GTSNPN and CDR2 is SVGIG (reference sequence).

Sequencing was performed on PBMCs. The receptor's source is a woman aged 35 to 49 in good health and CMV-seropositive. This chain links TRBV30 with TRBJ1-3; D call uncertain. This CDR3 is CAWSVAGNTIYF. The CDR3 nucleotides read TGTGCCTGGAGTGTAGCCGGAAACACCATATATTTT.